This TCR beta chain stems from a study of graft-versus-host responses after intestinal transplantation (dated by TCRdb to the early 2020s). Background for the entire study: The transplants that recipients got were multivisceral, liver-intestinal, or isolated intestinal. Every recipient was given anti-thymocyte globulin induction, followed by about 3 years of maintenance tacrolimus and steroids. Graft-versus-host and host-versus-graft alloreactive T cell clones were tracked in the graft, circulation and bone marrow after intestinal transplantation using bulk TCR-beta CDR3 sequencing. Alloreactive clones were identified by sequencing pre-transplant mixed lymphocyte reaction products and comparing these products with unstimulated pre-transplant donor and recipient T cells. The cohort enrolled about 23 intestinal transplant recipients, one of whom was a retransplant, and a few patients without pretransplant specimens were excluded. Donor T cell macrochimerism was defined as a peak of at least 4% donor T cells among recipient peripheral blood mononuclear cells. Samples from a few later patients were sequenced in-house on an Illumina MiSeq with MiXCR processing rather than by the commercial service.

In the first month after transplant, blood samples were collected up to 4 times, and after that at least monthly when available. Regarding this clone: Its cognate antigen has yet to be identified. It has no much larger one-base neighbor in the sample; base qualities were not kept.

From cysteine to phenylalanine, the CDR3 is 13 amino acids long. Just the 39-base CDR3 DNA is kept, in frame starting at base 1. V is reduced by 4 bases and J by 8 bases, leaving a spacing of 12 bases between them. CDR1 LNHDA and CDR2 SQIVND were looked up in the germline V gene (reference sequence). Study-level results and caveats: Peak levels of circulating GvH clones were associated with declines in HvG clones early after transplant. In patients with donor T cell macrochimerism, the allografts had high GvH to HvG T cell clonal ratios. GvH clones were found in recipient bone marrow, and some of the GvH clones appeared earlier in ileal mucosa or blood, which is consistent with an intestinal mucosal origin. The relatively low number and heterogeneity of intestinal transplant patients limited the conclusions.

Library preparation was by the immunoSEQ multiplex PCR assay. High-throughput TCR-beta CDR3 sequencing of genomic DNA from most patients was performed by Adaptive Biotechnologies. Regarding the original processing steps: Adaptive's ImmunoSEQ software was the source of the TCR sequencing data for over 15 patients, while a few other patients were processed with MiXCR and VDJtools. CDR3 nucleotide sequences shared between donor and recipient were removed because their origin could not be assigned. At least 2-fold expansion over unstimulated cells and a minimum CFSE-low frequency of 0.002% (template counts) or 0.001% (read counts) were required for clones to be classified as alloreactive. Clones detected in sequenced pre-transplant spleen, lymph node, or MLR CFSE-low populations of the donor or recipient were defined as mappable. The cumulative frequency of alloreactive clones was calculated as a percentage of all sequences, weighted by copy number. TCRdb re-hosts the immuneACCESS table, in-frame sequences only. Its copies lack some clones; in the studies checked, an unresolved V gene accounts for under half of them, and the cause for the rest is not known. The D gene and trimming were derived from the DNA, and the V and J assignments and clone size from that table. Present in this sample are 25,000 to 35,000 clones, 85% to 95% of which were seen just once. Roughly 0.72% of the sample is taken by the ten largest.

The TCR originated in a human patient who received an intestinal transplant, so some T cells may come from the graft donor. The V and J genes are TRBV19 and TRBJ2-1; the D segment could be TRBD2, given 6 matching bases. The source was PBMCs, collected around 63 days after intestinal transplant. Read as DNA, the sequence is TGTGCCAGTAGTACCCGGGGAGGCGATGAGCAGTTCTTC. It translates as CASSTRGGDEQFF.